These T cell receptor beta chains were read from a single sample in a study of T cells in Graves' hyperthyroidism and ophthalmopathy. TCRdb re-analysed the multiplex PCR reads in MiXCR, keeping a single row per CDR3 protein. The table has about 580,000 distinct CDR3 sequences, approximately 13% seen once; the top ten hold 5.8%. Sequencing was done on a sample of blood. The receptors originated from a woman aged 25 to 39 with Graves' hyperthyroidism that later progressed to Graves' ophthalmopathy. CDR3s include the opening cysteine and the closing phenylalanine or tryptophan. A D gene is named only where the DNA matches it firmly. Rows may omit the clone size; those that give it use once, few, many or a size class.

J gene | V gene | D gene | clone size | CDR3 DNA | CDR3 protein
TRBJ2-3 | TRBV28 | TRBD2 | many | TGTGCCAGCAGCGAACGCGGCGGGAGGGCAGATACGCAGTATTTT | CASSERGGRADTQYF
TRBJ1-2 | TRBV30 | TRBD1 | . | TGTGCCTGGACGCACGGGACAGGGTTCATTAACTATGGCTACACCTTC | CAWTHGTGFINYGYTF
TRBJ2-3 | TRBV12-3/TRBV12-4 | TRBD2 | many | TGTGCCAGCAGTCCGCGCCTAGCGGGAGGGCCAGGAGATACGCAGTATTTT | CASSPRLAGGPGDTQYF
TRBJ2-7 | TRBV29-1 | TRBD1 | . | TGCAGCTTTAGGGACAGGTCCTACAATGAGCAGTACTTC | CSFRDRSYNEQYF
TRBJ1-5 | TRBV19 | . | few | TGTGCCAGTAGTATAGGGCGAGGGGTCGGTCAGCCCCAGCATTTT | CASSIGRGVGQPQHF
TRBJ1-3 | TRBV10-3 | . | . | TGTGCCATCAGCGAAGGAAACTGGGGAGGAAACACCATATATTTT | CAISEGNWGGNTIYF
TRBJ2-3 | TRBV20-1 | . | few | TGCAGTGCTAGAATACACGATAGCACAGATACGCAGTATTTT | CSARIHDSTDTQYF
TRBJ2-1 | TRBV20-1 | TRBD2 | many | TGCAGTGCTTTACTCGGACTAGCGGACCTCAAGGGGAGTAATGAGCAGTTCTTC | CSALLGLADLKGSNEQFF
TRBJ2-6 | TRBV3-1 | . | few | TGTGCCAGCAGCCAAGCGGGAGCCGAGTGGGGGGCCAACGTCCTGACTTTC | CASSQAGAEWGANVLTF
TRBJ2-3 | TRBV19 | TRBD1 | many | TGTGCCAGTCAAAAAAGGGGGCTTAGCACAGATACGCAGTATTTT | CASQKRGLSTDTQYF
TRBJ2-1 | TRBV6-1 | . | many | TGTGCCAGCAGCCTGGGCGGGGTAGGACACAATGAGCAGTTCTTC | CASSLGGVGHNEQFF
TRBJ2-2 | TRBV18 | TRBD1 | many | TGTGCCAGCTCACTCGGGACAGGGGCGAACACCGGGGAGCTGTTTTTT | CASSLGTGANTGELFF
TRBJ2-2 | TRBV28 | . | many | TGTGCCAGCGGGGGATTTGTCGACACCGGGGAGCTGTTTTTT | CASGGFVDTGELFF
TRBJ2-7 | TRBV19 | . | . | TGTGCCAGTAGTAGAGACCCAGGGCAGTCCGACGAGCAGTACTTC | CASSRDPGQSDEQYF
TRBJ1-3 | TRBV28 | TRBD1 | . | TGTGCCAGCAGCAAGACAGGGGGCAGTGGAAGCACCATATATTTT | CASSKTGGSGSTIYF
TRBJ1-6 | TRBV7-8 | . | . | TGTGCCAGCAGTCGAGGTCTTCGCCCCCTCCACTTT | CASSRGLRPLHF
TRBJ1-5 | TRBV20-1 | TRBD1 | many | TGCAGTGCCAGCCTGGGACAGGGGGCCCATCAGCCCCAGCATTTT | CSASLGQGAHQPQHF
TRBJ2-3 | TRBV24-1 | TRBD2 | . | TGTGCCACCTCGGTTAGCGGGAGGGGTCTTACAGATACGCAGTATTTT | CATSVSGRGLTDTQYF
TRBJ2-3 | TRBV7-2 | TRBD1 | . | TGTGCCAGCAGTACCCAGGGACAGGGGGCGGGCGCAGATACGCAGTATTTT | CASSTQGQGAGADTQYF
TRBJ2-1 | TRBV25-1 | TRBD2 | . | TGTGCCAGCAATGGCCGGGGACTAGCGGGAGAGCCAAACGCCTACAATGAGCAGTTCTTC | CASNGRGLAGEPNAYNEQFF
TRBJ1-5 | TRBV5-1 | TRBD1 | . | TGTGCCAGCAGCGGGTACCGGGACAGGGCTTGGATTGCCCTTCAGCCCCAGCATTTT | CASSGYRDRAWIALQPQHF
TRBJ1-2 | TRBV7-9 | . | many | TGTGCCAGCAGCTTACCCACAGGGCGAGATGGCTACACCTTC | CASSLPTGRDGYTF
TRBJ2-7 | TRBV3-1 | TRBD1 | . | TGTGCCAGCAGCCAAGTTGCTACAGGGGACTACGAGCAGTACTTC | CASSQVATGDYEQYF
TRBJ1-2 | TRBV15 | . | many | TGTGCCACCAGCAGAGCAGACGGTCCCTATGGCTACACCTTC | CATSRADGPYGYTF
TRBJ1-5 | TRBV6-1 | . | many | TGTGCCAGCATCCTTGGGGGGTCGGGCCAGCCCCAGCATTTT | CASILGGSGQPQHF
TRBJ1-4 | TRBV6-2/TRBV6-3 | . | . | TGTGCCAGCAGTTTGAACCGCCCTAATGAAAAACTGTTTTTT | CASSLNRPNEKLFF
TRBJ2-7 | TRBV7-9 | TRBD1 | few | TGTGCCAGCAGCCCAATCTCGGGACAGGGGATCTACGAGCAGTACTTC | CASSPISGQGIYEQYF
TRBJ2-7 | TRBV5-1 | TRBD1 | many | TGCGCCAGCAGCTTGGCGGCAGGGGGAGCCTACGAGCAGTACTTC | CASSLAAGGAYEQYF
TRBJ1-1 | TRBV6-1 | TRBD1 | many | TGTGCCAGCAGATACGACAGGGTCGGGAACACTGAAGCTTTCTTT | CASRYDRVGNTEAFF
TRBJ2-1 | TRBV11-3 | . | . | TGTGCCAGCAGCGTAGAACCCCCCGGGAATGGTGAGCAGATCTTC | CASSVEPPGNGEQIF
TRBJ2-7 | TRBV11-2 | TRBD2 | . | TGTGCCAGCAGCTCGGGACTAGCGGGAGGAAGCTCCTACGAGCAGTACTTC | CASSSGLAGGSSYEQYF
TRBJ2-5 | TRBV7-8 | . | many | TGTGCCAGCAGCGCTCGGTGGCGGGGCGCCGAGACCCAGTACTTC | CASSARWRGAETQYF
TRBJ1-6 | TRBV5-1 | . | . | TGCGCCAGCAGCTTGACAGGGTCATTGTATAATTCACCCCTCCACTTT | CASSLTGSLYNSPLHF
TRBJ2-5 | TRBV5-1 | TRBD2 | few | TGCGCCAGCAGCTTGGGAACTAGCGGAGGGGTTGTGGAGACCCAGTACTTC | CASSLGTSGGVVETQYF
TRBJ2-3 | TRBV11-3 | . | few | TGTGCCAGCAGCTTAGATCGGGGCGGCCGCACAGATACGCAGTATTTT | CASSLDRGGRTDTQYF
TRBJ2-5 | TRBV11-3 | . | many | TGTGCCAGCAGCCCGGGTCGAGGGAATAGCGAGACCCAGTACTTC | CASSPGRGNSETQYF
TRBJ2-1 | TRBV12-3/TRBV12-4 | TRBD1 | once | TGTGCCAGCAGCTTGGGACAGGTATTTGCTTTGGATGAGCAGTTCTTC | CASSLGQVFALDEQFF
TRBJ1-1 | TRBV30 | TRBD1 | many | TGTGCCTGGAGCTGGACAGGGGAAAAAGCTTTCTTT | CAWSWTGEKAFF
TRBJ1-2 | TRBV30 | . | many | TGTGCCTGGACCACGGAACACTATGGCTACACCTTC | CAWTTEHYGYTF
TRBJ2-3 | TRBV7-8 | TRBD1 | few | TGTGCCAGCAGTCTCGACAGGGCCATGGTTGGCGCAGATACGCAGTATTTT | CASSLDRAMVGADTQYF
TRBJ1-2 | TRBV2 | TRBD1 | . | TGTGCCAGCAGTGAAGTGACAGGGGGCAACTATGGCTACACCTTC | CASSEVTGGNYGYTF
TRBJ1-1 | TRBV19 | TRBD1 | few | TGTGCCGCTAACAGGGGTATGAAGTTTGGGCCTGAAGCTTTCTTT | CAANRGMKFGPEAFF
TRBJ2-1 | TRBV15 | . | many | TGTGCCACCAGCAGAGAGGGCAACTACAATGAGCAGTTCTTC | CATSREGNYNEQFF
TRBJ2-7 | TRBV11-2 | . | many | TGTGCCAGCAGCGGAGCGGTCACTAGTGACGAGCAGTACTTC | CASSGAVTSDEQYF
TRBJ2-1 | TRBV25-1 | TRBD2 | few | TGTGCCAGCACCCCGGCGGGGGGCGCCTCCAATGAGCAGTTCTTC | CASTPAGGASNEQFF
TRBJ1-5 | TRBV19 | . | . | TGTGCCAGTAGTGTGGACATCGGGGGGGCTCAGCCCCAGCATTTT | CASSVDIGGAQPQHF
TRBJ2-1 | TRBV28 | TRBD2 | once | TGTGCCAGCAGTTTACATAGCGGGACGACCTACAATGAGCAGTTCTTC | CASSLHSGTTYNEQFF
TRBJ1-1 | TRBV12-3/TRBV12-4 | . | few | TGTGCCAGCAGTCTCGGGCCCGAGACTGAAGCTTTCTTT | CASSLGPETEAFF
TRBJ2-3 | TRBV20-1 | TRBD2 | many | TGCAGTGCTAGGCTAGCGGTTAGCACAGATACGCAGTATTTT | CSARLAVSTDTQYF
TRBJ1-5 | TRBV12-3/TRBV12-4 | . | many | TGTGCCAGCAGCTTCGACACTTCGCCCCAGCATTTT | CASSFDTSPQHF
TRBJ2-3 | TRBV20-1 | TRBD2 | . | TGCAGTGCTGATAGCGGGAGGAGGACAGATACGCAGTATTTT | CSADSGRRTDTQYF
TRBJ2-5 | TRBV4-1 | TRBD2 | . | TGCGCCAGCAGGCGCACCGGGACTACAGAGACCCAGTACTTC | CASRRTGTTETQYF
TRBJ2-7 | TRBV28 | . | many | TGTGCCAGCAGTTTTCTGGCAGGGCGCTCCTACGAGCAGTACTTC | CASSFLAGRSYEQYF
TRBJ2-1 | TRBV6-5 | TRBD2 | few | TGTGCCAGCAGTTACCCCCCAATGAGCGGGAGAGGGAATGAGCAGTTCTTC | CASSYPPMSGRGNEQFF
TRBJ2-4 | TRBV7-3 | . | few | TGTGCCAGCAGCTTATACTTAGCCAAAAACATTCAGTACTTC | CASSLYLAKNIQYF